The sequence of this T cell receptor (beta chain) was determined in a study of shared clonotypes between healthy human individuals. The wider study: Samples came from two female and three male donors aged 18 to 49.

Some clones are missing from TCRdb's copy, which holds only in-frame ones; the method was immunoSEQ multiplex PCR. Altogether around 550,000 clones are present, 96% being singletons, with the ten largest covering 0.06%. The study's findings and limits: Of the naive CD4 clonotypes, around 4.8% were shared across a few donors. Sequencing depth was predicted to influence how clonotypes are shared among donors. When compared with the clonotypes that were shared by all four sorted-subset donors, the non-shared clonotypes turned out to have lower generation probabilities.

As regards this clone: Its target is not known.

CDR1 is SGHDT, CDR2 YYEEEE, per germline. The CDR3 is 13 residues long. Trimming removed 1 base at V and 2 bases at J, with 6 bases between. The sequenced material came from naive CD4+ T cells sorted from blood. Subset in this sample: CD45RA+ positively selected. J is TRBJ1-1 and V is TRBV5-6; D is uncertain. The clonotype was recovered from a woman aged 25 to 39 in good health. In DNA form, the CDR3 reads TGTGCCAGCAGCTTGAGGTTAAACACTGAAGCTTTCTTT. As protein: CASSLRLNTEAFF.